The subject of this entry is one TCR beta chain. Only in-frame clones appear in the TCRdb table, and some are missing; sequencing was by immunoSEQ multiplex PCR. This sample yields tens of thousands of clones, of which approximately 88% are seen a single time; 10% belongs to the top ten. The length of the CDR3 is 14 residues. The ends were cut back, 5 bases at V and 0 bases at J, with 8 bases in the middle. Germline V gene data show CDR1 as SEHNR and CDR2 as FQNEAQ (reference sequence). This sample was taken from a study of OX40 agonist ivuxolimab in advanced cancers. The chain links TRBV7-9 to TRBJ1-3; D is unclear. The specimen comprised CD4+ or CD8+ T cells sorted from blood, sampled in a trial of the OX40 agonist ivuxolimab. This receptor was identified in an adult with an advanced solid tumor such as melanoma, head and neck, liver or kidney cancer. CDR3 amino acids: CASSERYSGNTIYF. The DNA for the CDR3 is TGTGCCAGCAGCGAGAGATACTCTGGAAACACCATATATTTT.